A single sample gave rise to the 26 T cell receptor beta chains below, sequenced in a study of Ad26.COV2.S vaccination and SARS-CoV-2 variants. Data came from immunoSEQ multiplex PCR; TCRdb stores just in-frame clones and leaves some out. The repertoire consists of 400,000 to 500,000 clones, with about 88% occurring once and the leading ten covering around 2.6%. Specified treatment: roughly 20 received Ad26.COV2.S at low or high dose, single or two shots; five or six received placebo; per-sample allocation not given. The investigators took samples on day 63 after the first vaccine or placebo injection. The sample in question was peripheral blood, obtained in a trial of Ad26.COV2.S vaccine versus placebo. These receptors all stem from a person between 18 and 65 years old who received the Ad26.COV2.S COVID-19 vaccine or a placebo.

This chain joins TRBV28 and TRBJ1-2, with 8 bases lining up with TRBD1. The CDR3 length is 14 residues. Germline V gene lookup returns CDR1 MDHEN and CDR2 SYDVKM. V dropped 6 bases and J dropped 4; count of bases not matched to a gene: 7. The CDR3, as DNA: TGTGCCAGCAGACAAACAGGGGGGTCCTATGGCTACACCTTC. Its protein product is CASRQTGGSYGYTF.

The chain recombines TRBV11-2 with TRBJ2-1; 9 nucleotides agree with TRBD2. V lost 5 bases to trimming and J lost 9 bases; unmatched junction nucleotides: 8. Per germline, CDR1 SGHAT and CDR2 FQNNGV. The CDR3 is made up of 14 amino acids. CDR3 loop: CASSALAGASEQFF. DNA of the CDR3: TGTGCCAGCAGCGCATTAGCGGGAGCTAGTGAGCAGTTCTTC.

This clone was seen just once. This chain connects TRBV27 to TRBJ1-4; no clear D gene. The V end lost 4 bases, the J end lost 0 bases, and 6 bases lay between the germline ends. Germline V CDR1 and CDR2: MNHEY, SMNVEV (reference sequence). This CDR3 is 14 amino acids long. Here the CDR3 reads CASSWRATNEKLFF. The CDR3 DNA follows: TGTGCCAGCAGTTGGAGAGCAACTAATGAAAAACTGTTTTTT.

The chain recombines TRBV4-3 with TRBJ1-1; D is undetermined. Trimming cost V 3 bases and J 4 bases, with 9 bases left between them. The CDR3 spans 13 residues. Germline values: CDR1 LGHNA, CDR2 YSLEER. The CDR3: CASSQEAGTEAFF. Written as DNA, the CDR3 is TGCGCCAGCAGCCAGGAGGCGGGCACTGAAGCTTTCTTT.

The J gene is TRBJ2-1, the V gene TRBV7-2; D is unclear. Per the germline V gene, CDR1 is SGHTA and CDR2 is FQGNSA. CDR3 length: 14 amino acids. The ends were cut back, 4 bases at V and 8 bases at J, with 15 bases in the middle. The CDR3 DNA reads TGTGCCAGCAGCTCCCAGGACCAAGGCGATGAGCAGTTCTTC. It codes for CASSSQDQGDEQFF.

V is TRBV25-1 and J is TRBJ2-5; 9 nucleotides align to TRBD1. This CDR3 is 15 amino acids long. CDR1 MGHDK and CDR2 SYGVNS come from the germline V gene. V was pared by 7 bases and J by 1 base, with 7 bases of the junction left unmatched. The CDR3 sequence is CASTPGQGPQETQYF. For the CDR3, the DNA is TGTGCCAGCACCCCCGGACAGGGGCCCCAAGAGACCCAGTACTTC. The entire variable domain, with the rest obtained from reference TRBV25-1 and TRBJ2-5, is as follows: EADIYQTPRYLVIGTGKKITLECSQTMGHDKMYWYQQDPGMELHLIHYSYGVNSTEKGDLSSESTVSRIRTEHFPLTLESARPSHTSQYLCASTPGQGPQETQYFGPGTRLLVL.

This clone was found once. The genes are TRBV3-1 (or the pseudogene TRBV3-2) and TRBJ2-1; D possibly corresponds to TRBD2 (6 bases). Germline V gene sequence: CDR1 LGHDT, CDR2 YNNKEL (reference sequence). The CDR3 loop spans 15 amino acids. V lost 4 bases and J lost 5, with 15 bases in between. The DNA for the CDR3 is TGTGCCAGCAGCCCGATAGCGGATTTAAACAATGAGCAGTTCTTC. Encoded protein: CASSPIADLNNEQFF.

V is TRBV10-3 and J is TRBJ1-5; no definite D call. Germline V CDR1 and CDR2: ENHRY, SYGVKD. This CDR3 comprises 13 residues. The V end was cut by 5 bases, the J end by 3 bases, with 8 bases between. The CDR3 here is CAISLEANQPQHF. CDR3 DNA sequence: TGTGCCATCAGTTTAGAGGCCAATCAGCCCCAGCATTTT.

This rearrangement joins TRBV5-1 to TRBJ1-1; tentatively, D is TRBD1 (6 bases). The germline CDR1 and CDR2 sequences are SGHRS and YFSETQ. The CDR3 covers 15 residues. Trimming removed 4 bases from V and 0 bases from J, with 13 bases in between. The CDR3 DNA follows: TGCGCCAGCAGCGAAGGACAGTTTATGAACACTGAAGCTTTCTTT. This gives the protein CASSEGQFMNTEAFF.

V usage is TRBV7-6 and J usage is TRBJ1-1; no clear D gene. The germline CDR1 and CDR2 sequences are SGHVS and FNYEAQ. The V gene lost 1 base and the J gene lost 0 bases, with 18 bases spanning the gap. The CDR3 runs 18 residues. The CDR3 is CASSLGSPQWGMNTEAFF. DNA for the CDR3: TGTGCCAGCAGCTTAGGAAGTCCACAGTGGGGTATGAACACTGAAGCTTTCTTT.

The gene calls are TRBV18 and TRBJ2-2; 9 nucleotides line up with TRBD1. This CDR3 has 15 residues. Germline V CDR1 and CDR2: KGHSH, LQKENI. V shed 5 bases and J 1 base; nucleotides not matched to a gene: 2. CDR3 coding DNA: TGTGCCAGCTCATCGACAGGGGGGAACACCGGGGAGCTGTTTTTT. Encoded protein: CASSSTGGNTGELFF.

The V and J genes are TRBV5-6 and TRBJ1-1, with 7 bases lining up with TRBD1. CDR1 SGHDT and CDR2 YYEEEE come from the germline V gene. CDR3 length: 16 amino acids. The V segment lost 5 bases and the J segment 0 bases; nucleotides outside the gene matches: 10. The CDR3 loop reads CASRSGQFYLNTEAFF. In DNA, the CDR3 is TGTGCCAGCAGGTCGGGACAGTTCTATTTGAACACTGAAGCTTTCTTT.

The chain recombines TRBV6-5 with TRBJ1-5; weak D call: TRBD1 (5 bases). Trimming cost V 6 bases and J 5 bases, with 14 bases left between them. Germline V gene sequence: CDR1 MNHEY, CDR2 SVGAGI. This CDR3 is built from 14 residues. In nucleotides, the CDR3 is TGTGCCAGCAGGAGGGATCCGGGGCATCAGCCCCAGCATTTT. Protein product: CASRRDPGHQPQHF.

The rearrangement links TRBV2 to TRBJ1-1; 9 bases are a match to TRBD1. Germline V gives CDR1 SNHLY, CDR2 FYNNEI. Germline trimming cut 2 bases from V and 5 bases from J; bases unmatched to any gene: 3. This CDR3 region has 14 residues. In DNA, the CDR3 is TGTGCCAGCAGTGAAATACAGGGGGCAACTGAAGCTTTCTTT. This encodes CASSEIQGATEAFF.

The V and J genes are TRBV24-1 and TRBJ1-1, with TRBD1 as a possible D gene (5 bases). This CDR3 spans 13 amino acids. Trimming cost V 7 bases and J 8 bases, with 16 bases left between them. Germline CDR1 is KGHDR and CDR2 is SFDVKD. The CDR3 loop is CATSRGAQGEAFF. The DNA of the CDR3 is TGTGCCACCAGCCGCGGGGCTCAAGGGGAAGCTTTCTTT.

The chain links TRBV23-1 to TRBJ2-7; D is uncertain. TRBV23-1 is flagged as an ORF with uncertain function. Trimming removed 6 bases from V and 0 bases from J, with 6 bases in between. This CDR3 is 12 amino acids long. DNA for the CDR3: TGCGCCAGCAGGGAGAACTCCTACGAGCAGTACTTC. It encodes CASRENSYEQYF.

The rearrangement links TRBV19 to TRBJ1-4; D ambiguous. Germline values: CDR1 LNHDA, CDR2 SQIVND (reference sequence). Trimming removed 5 bases from V and 11 bases from J, with 12 bases in between. The CDR3 is made up of 12 amino acids. The CDR3 DNA is TGTGCCAGTAGTCCCGACCTACATAAACTGTTTTTT. Translation gives CASSPDLHKLFF.

V and J are TRBV24-1 and TRBJ2-5; D not resolved. This CDR3 spans 14 amino acids. V lost 4 bases, J lost 0 bases, and 8 bases lay in between. CDR1 is KGHDR, CDR2 SFDVKD, per germline. Written as DNA, the CDR3 is TGTGCCACCAGTGAGCCATCGTACCAAGAGACCCAGTACTTC. As protein: CATSEPSYQETQYF.

In its sample, this clone was seen once. This chain joins TRBV5-1 and TRBJ2-1; TRBD2 aligns across 12 bases. After removal of 9 bases from V and 10 bases from J, the junction contained 14 bases not matched to a gene. This CDR3 has 15 residues. CDR1 SGHRS and CDR2 YFSETQ come from the germline V gene. DNA for the CDR3: TGCGCCACCAACCCGGGACTAGCGGGTCTAGGGGAGCAGTTCTTC. Translation gives CATNPGLAGLGEQFF.

The rearrangement uses TRBV7-8 and TRBJ2-2, with D possibly called TRBD1 or TRBD2 (5 bases each). There are 16 residues in the CDR3. V was cut by 5 bases and J by 1 base, with 14 bases left in between. Germline V CDR1 and CDR2: SGHVS, FQNEAQ. The DNA for the CDR3 is TGTGCCAGCAGCCGAGAAGGGACCTTGAACACCGGGGAGCTGTTTTTT. Its translation: CASSREGTLNTGELFF.

This clone is a singleton in its sample. The chain links TRBV5-6 to TRBJ1-4; perhaps TRBD1 as D (6 bases). There are 14 residues in the CDR3. Germline CDR1 SGHDT, CDR2 YYEEEE. The V and J ends lost 2 bases and 6 bases respectively, with 11 bases between them. Written as DNA, the CDR3 is TGTGCCAGCAGCTTTATGGGGGGCGATGAAAAACTGTTTTTT. Its translation: CASSFMGGDEKLFF.

In regard to this clone: One end of the junction varies from germline; a read error may be responsible. The V and J genes are TRBV13 and TRBJ2-1, with 12 positions matching TRBD2. This CDR3 spans 18 amino acids. The germline CDR1 and CDR2 sequences are PRHDT and FYEKMQ (reference sequence). The CDR3 region has the DNA TGCGCCAGCAGCTTACAACTAGCGGGGGGAACATCCTACAATGAGCAGTTCTTC. Its translation: CASSLQLAGGTSYNEQFF.

V and J are TRBV29-1 and TRBJ2-7, with TRBD2 matching 7 bases. Germline CDR1 and CDR2: SQVTM and ANQGSEA. The CDR3 is 16 residues long. J gave up 0 bases and V 3 bases, and 11 bases lay outside the gene matches. The CDR3 coding sequence is TGCAGCGTTGAGGGGCTTTCGGGGAGGGCCTCCTACGAGCAGTACTTC. Translating it yields CSVEGLSGRASYEQYF.

The V and J genes are TRBV27 and TRBJ2-1, with 12 bases matching TRBD1. This CDR3 comprises 16 residues. The V gene's germline CDR1 is MNHEY and CDR2 SMNVEV (reference sequence). Losses at the gene ends were 6 bases for V and 4 bases for J; bases not matched to a gene: 7. Written as DNA, the CDR3 is TGTGCCAGCAGCTTAGAGGGACAGGGGGCTTACAATGAGCAGTTCTTC. It translates to CASSLEGQGAYNEQFF.

The V call is TRBV7-2, the J call TRBJ2-5; D gene unclear. Trimming left V 5 bases short and J 2 bases short, with 9 bases between. CDR1 and CDR2 from the germline V gene are SGHTA and FQGNSA. This CDR3 is built from 13 residues. CDR3 loop: CASSPSRQETQYF. CDR3 nucleotides: TGTGCCAGCAGCCCAAGTAGACAAGAGACCCAGTACTTC.

This chain uses TRBV4-2 with TRBJ1-3; D remains ambiguous. CDR3 size: 15 residues. The ends were cut back, 0 bases at V and 4 bases at J, with 10 bases in the middle. Germline V CDR1 and CDR2: LGHNA, YNFKEQ. The CDR3 sequence is CASSQDGVRGNTIYF. CDR3 sequence (DNA): TGTGCCAGCAGCCAAGATGGGGTGAGGGGAAACACCATATATTTT.